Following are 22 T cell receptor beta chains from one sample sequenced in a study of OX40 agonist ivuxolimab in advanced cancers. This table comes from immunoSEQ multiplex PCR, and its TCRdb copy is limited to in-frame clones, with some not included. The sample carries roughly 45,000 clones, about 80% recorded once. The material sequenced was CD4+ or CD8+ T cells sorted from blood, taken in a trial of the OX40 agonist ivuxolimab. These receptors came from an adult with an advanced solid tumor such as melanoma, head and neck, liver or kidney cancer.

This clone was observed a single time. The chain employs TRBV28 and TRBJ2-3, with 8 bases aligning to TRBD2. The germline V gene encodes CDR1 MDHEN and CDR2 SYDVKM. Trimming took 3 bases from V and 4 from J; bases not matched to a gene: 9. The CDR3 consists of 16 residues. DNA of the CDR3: TGTGCCAGCAGTTTTGTCCCGGGGGGGGACCCAGATACGCAGTATTTT. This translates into CASSFVPGGDPDTQYF.

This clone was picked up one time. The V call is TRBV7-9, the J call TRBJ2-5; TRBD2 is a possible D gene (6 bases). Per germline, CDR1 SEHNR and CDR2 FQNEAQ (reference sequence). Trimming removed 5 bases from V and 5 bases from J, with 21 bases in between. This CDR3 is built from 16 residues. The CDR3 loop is CASSPKERGWEETQYF. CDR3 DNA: TGTGCCAGCAGCCCGAAGGAACGGGGGTGGGAGGAGACCCAGTACTTC.

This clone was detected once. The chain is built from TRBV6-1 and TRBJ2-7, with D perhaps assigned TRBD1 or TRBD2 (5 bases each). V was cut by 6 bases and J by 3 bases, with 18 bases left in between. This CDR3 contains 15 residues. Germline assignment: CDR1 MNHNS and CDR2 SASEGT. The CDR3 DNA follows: TGTGCCAGCAGAGCTGTCAGCCAGGGAGTCTACGAGCAGTACTTC. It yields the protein CASRAVSQGVYEQYF.

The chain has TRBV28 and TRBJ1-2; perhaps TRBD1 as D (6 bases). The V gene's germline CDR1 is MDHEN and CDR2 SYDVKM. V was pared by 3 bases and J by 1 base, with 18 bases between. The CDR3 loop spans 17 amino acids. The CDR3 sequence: CASSFRGRAPSNYGYTF. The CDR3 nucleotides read TGTGCCAGCAGTTTTAGGGGGAGGGCTCCTAGTAACTATGGCTACACCTTC.

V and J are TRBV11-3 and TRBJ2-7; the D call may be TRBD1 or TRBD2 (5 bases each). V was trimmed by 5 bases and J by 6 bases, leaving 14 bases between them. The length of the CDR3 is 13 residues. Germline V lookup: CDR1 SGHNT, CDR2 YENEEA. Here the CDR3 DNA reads TGTGCCAGCAGCCTAGGGGCAGGAGGCGAGCAGTACTTC. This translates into CASSLGAGGEQYF.

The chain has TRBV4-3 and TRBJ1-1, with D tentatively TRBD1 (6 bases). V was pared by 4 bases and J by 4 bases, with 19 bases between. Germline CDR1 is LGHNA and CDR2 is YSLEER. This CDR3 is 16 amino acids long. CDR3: CASSRDYRATLTEAFF. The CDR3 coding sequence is TGCGCCAGCAGCCGAGACTACAGGGCTACCCTCACTGAAGCTTTCTTT.

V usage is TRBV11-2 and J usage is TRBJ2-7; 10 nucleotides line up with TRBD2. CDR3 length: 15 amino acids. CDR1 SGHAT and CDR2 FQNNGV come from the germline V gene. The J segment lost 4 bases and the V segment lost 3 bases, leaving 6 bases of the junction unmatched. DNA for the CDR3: TGTGCCAGCAGCTTGGCTAGCGGGAGTTGGTACGAGCAGTACTTC. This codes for CASSLASGSWYEQYF.

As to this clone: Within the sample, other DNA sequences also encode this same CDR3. The CDR3 spells CASSPSVRGETQYF. The DNA for the CDR3 is TGTGCCAGCAGTCCCTCGGTGAGGGGTGAGACCCAGTACTTC. This chain uses TRBV27 with TRBJ2-5; D tentatively fits TRBD1 or TRBD2 (5 bases each). CDR1 and CDR2 (germline): MNHEY, SMNVEV (reference sequence). The CDR3 runs to 14 residues. V lost 5 bases and J lost 5, with 15 bases in between.

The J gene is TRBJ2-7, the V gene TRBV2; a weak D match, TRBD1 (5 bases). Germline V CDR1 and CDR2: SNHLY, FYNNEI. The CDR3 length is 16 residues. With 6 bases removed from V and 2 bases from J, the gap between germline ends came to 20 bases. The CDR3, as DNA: TGTGCCAGCAGGCAGAAGGTTACAGGACCACCCTACGAGCAGTACTTC. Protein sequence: CASRQKVTGPPYEQYF.

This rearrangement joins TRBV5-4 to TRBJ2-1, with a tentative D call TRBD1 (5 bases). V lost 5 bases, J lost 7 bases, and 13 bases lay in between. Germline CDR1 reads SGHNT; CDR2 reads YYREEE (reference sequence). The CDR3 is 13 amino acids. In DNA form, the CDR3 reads TGTGCCAGCAGAAGCCCCCAGGGTAATGAGCAGTTCTTC. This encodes CASRSPQGNEQFF.

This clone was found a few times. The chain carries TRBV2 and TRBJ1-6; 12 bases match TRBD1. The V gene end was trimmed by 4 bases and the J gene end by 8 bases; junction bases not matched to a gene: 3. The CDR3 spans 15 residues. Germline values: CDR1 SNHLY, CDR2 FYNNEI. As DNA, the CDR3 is TGTGCCAGCAGTGGGGGACAGGGGGCATATTCACCCCTCCACTTT. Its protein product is CASSGGQGAYSPLHF.

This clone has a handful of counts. The CDR3 DNA follows: TGCGCCAGCAGCTTGAGGAGCGGGGATCCAACAGATACGCAGTATTTT. Protein product: CASSLRSGDPTDTQYF. The rearrangement joins TRBV5-1 to TRBJ2-3; 7 positions match TRBD2. The CDR3 extends over 16 amino acids. In germline, CDR1 is SGHRS, CDR2 YFSETQ. With 1 base clipped from V and 3 bases from J, the junction kept 8 bases outside the gene matches.

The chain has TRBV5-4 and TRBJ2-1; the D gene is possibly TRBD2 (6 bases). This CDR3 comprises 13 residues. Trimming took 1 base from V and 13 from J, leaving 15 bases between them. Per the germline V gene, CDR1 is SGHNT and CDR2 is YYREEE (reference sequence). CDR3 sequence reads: CASSLRGGARQFF. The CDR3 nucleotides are TGTGCCAGCAGCTTGCGAGGCGGGGCGCGACAGTTCTTC.

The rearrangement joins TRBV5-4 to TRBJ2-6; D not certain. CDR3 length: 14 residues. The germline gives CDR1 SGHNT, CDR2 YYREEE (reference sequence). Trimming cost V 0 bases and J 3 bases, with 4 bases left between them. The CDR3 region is CASSLVGGANVLTF. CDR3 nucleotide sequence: TGTGCCAGCAGCTTGGTAGGTGGGGCCAACGTCCTGACTTTC. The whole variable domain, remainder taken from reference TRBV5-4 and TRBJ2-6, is ETGVTQSPTHLIKTRGQQVTLRCSSQSGHNTVSWYQQALGQGPQFIFQYYREEENGRGNFPPRFSGLQFPNYSSELNVNALELDDSALYLCASSLVGGANVLTFGAGSRLTVL.

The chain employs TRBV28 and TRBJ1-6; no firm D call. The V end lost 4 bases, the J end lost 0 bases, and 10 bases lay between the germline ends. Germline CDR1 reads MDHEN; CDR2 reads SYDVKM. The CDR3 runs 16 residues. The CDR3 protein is CASSSTQSSYNSPLHF. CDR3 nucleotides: TGTGCCAGCAGTTCCACCCAAAGCTCCTATAATTCACCCCTCCACTTT.

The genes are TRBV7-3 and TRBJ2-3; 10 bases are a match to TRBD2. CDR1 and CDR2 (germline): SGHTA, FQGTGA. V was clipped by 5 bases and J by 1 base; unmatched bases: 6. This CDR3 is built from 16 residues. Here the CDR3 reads CASSEHGLAGTDTQYF. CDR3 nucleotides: TGTGCCAGCAGCGAGCACGGACTAGCGGGCACAGATACGCAGTATTTT.

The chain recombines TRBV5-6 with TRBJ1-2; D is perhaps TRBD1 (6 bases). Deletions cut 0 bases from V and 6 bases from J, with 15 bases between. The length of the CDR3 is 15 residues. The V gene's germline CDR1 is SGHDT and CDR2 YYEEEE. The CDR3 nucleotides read TGTGCCAGCAGCTTGGGCGGGGGCGTAATGGATGGCTACACCTTC. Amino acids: CASSLGGGVMDGYTF.

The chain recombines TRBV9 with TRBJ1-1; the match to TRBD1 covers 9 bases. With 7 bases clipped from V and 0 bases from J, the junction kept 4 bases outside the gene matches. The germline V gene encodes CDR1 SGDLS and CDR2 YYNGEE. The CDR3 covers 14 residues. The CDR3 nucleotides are TGTGCCAGCGGGACAGGGTGGATGAACACTGAAGCTTTCTTT. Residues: CASGTGWMNTEAFF.

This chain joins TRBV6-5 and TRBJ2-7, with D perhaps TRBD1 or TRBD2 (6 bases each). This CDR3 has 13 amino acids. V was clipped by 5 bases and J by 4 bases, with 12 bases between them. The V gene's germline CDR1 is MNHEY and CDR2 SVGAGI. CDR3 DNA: TGTGCCAGCAGTGTCACGGGGGCGTACGAGCAGTACTTC. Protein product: CASSVTGAYEQYF.

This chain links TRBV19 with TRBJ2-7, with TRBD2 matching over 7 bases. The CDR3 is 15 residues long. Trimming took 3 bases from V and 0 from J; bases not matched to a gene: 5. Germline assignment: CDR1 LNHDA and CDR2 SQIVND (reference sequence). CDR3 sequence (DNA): TGTGCCAGTAGTATCGGGGGGTCCAGCTCCTACGAGCAGTACTTC. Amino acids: CASSIGGSSSYEQYF.

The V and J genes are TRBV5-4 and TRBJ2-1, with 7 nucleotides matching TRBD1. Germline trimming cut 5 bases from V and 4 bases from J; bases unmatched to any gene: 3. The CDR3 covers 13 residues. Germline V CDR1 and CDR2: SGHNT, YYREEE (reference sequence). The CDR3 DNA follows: TGTGCCAGCAGTAGGGACAGTTACAATGAGCAGTTCTTC. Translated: CASSRDSYNEQFF.

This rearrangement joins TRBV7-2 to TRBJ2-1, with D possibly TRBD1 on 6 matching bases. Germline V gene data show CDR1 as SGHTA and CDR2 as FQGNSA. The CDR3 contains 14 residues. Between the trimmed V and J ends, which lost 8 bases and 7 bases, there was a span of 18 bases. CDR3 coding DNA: TGTGCCAGCGGCGTCGGGCAGGGGTTGAATGAGCAGTTCTTC. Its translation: CASGVGQGLNEQFF. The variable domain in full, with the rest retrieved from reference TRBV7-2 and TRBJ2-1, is GAGVSQSPSNKVTEKGKDVELRCDPISGHTALYWYRQSLGQGLEFLIYFQGNSAPDKSGLPSDRFSAERTGGSVSTLTIQRTQQEDSAVYLCASGVGQGLNEQFFGPGTRLTVL.